One and the same sample provided the 20 T cell receptor beta chains below, sequenced in a study of technical replicates of blood from a few donors. Assay: immunoSEQ multiplex PCR; the TCRdb copy retains only in-frame clones and omits some. The data contain approximately 88,000 clones, 85% to 95% of them seen just once; the ten biggest clones take up more than 0.2%. Sequencing input: T cells isolated from PBMCs. All receptors derive from a human donor in good health.

The CDR3 spells CASSEGGRANEQFF. The DNA for the CDR3 is TGTGCCAGCAGTGAGGGCGGGAGGGCCAATGAGCAGTTCTTC. The chain is built from TRBV2 and TRBJ2-1; TRBD2 aligns across 9 bases. With V trimmed by 3 bases and J by 6 bases, 3 bases remained unmatched. In germline, CDR1 is SNHLY, CDR2 FYNNEI. The CDR3 length is 14 residues.

The J gene is TRBJ1-1, the V gene TRBV9; D unresolved. V was shortened by 3 bases and J by 3 bases, with 9 bases between the two germline ends. CDR1 is SGDLS and CDR2 is YYNGEE in the germline V gene. The CDR3 is made up of 13 amino acids. The CDR3 reads CASSGRRDTEAFF. The CDR3 DNA reads as TGTGCCAGCAGCGGTCGGCGGGACACTGAAGCTTTCTTT.

The V gene is TRBV4-1, the J gene TRBJ1-1; a weak D match, TRBD1 (5 bases). This CDR3 spans 15 amino acids. Germline values: CDR1 MGHRA, CDR2 YSYEKL. Deletions cut 3 bases from V and 0 bases from J, with 11 bases between. Written as DNA, the CDR3 is TGCGCCAGCAGCCATCGGGAGACAGTGAACACTGAAGCTTTCTTT. It codes for CASSHRETVNTEAFF.

V and J are TRBV5-4 and TRBJ1-3; D is possibly TRBD1 (6 bases). The CDR3 consists of 15 residues. The V end lost 3 bases, the J end lost 4 bases, and 14 bases lay between the germline ends. Germline V gene data show CDR1 as SGHNT and CDR2 as YYREEE (reference sequence). The CDR3 sequence: CASSSRGTTGNTIYF. For the CDR3, the DNA is TGTGCCAGCAGCTCGCGGGGGACAACCGGAAACACCATATATTTT.

This chain uses TRBV10-2 with TRBJ2-2; tentatively, D is TRBD2 (5 bases). Germline-derived CDR1 and CDR2 are WSHSY and SAAADI. The CDR3 sequence is 12 residues long. V lost 4 bases and J lost 8, with 8 bases in between. Here the CDR3 DNA reads TGCGCCAGCAGTGGTCCGGGGGGGGAGCTGTTTTTT. As protein: CASSGPGGELFF.

This clone occurred once. The gene calls are TRBV6-1 and TRBJ1-4; D uncertain. Germline values: CDR1 MNHNS, CDR2 SASEGT. The length of the CDR3 is 12 residues. V gave up 3 bases and J gave up 7 bases, with 6 bases separating them. The CDR3 loop reads CASSELSEKLFF. In nucleotides, the CDR3 is TGTGCCAGCAGTGAGCTAAGTGAAAAACTGTTTTTT.

This chain connects TRBV6-5 to TRBJ2-7; D unresolved. Germline CDR1 reads MNHEY; CDR2 reads SVGAGI. Trimming cost V 5 bases and J 3 bases, with 11 bases left between them. This CDR3 region has 13 residues. Here the CDR3 DNA reads TGTGCCAGCAGTCCTAATCTAGGCTACGAGCAGTACTTC. It is translated as CASSPNLGYEQYF.

The chain employs TRBV13 and TRBJ1-3; D gene uncertain. CDR1 is PRHDT, CDR2 FYEKMQ, per germline (reference sequence). V gave up 1 base and J gave up 8 bases, with 9 bases separating them. The CDR3 runs to 13 residues. The CDR3 sequence is CASSLAGADTIYF. Written as DNA, the CDR3 is TGTGCCAGCAGCTTAGCAGGAGCGGACACCATATATTTT.

CDR3 amino acids: CASRAHRYEQYF. The CDR3 nucleotides are TGTGCCAGCAGGGCCCACCGATACGAGCAGTACTTC. The gene calls are TRBV28 and TRBJ2-7; D unresolved. The CDR3 sequence is 12 residues long. The V and J ends lost 6 bases and 4 bases respectively, with 10 bases between them. Germline assignment: CDR1 MDHEN and CDR2 SYDVKM.

The chain has TRBV5-1 and TRBJ1-2; D uncertain. Germline V gene data show CDR1 as SGHRS and CDR2 as YFSETQ. V lost 0 bases, J lost 8 bases, and 8 bases lay in between. The CDR3 totals 12 residues. The CDR3: CASSLEGEGYTF. The CDR3 nucleotides read TGCGCCAGCAGCTTGGAGGGAGAGGGCTACACCTTC.

In nucleotides, the CDR3 is TGTGCCAGCAGCTTAGGTTCCGGGGACAGGGTCGATCAGCCCCAGCATTTT. Residues: CASSLGSGDRVDQPQHF. The rearrangement uses TRBV7-2 and TRBJ1-5, with 9 nucleotides matching TRBD1. This CDR3 is built from 17 residues. The ends lost 1 base at V and 5 bases at J; junction bases unmatched: 9. Germline CDR1 reads SGHTA; CDR2 reads FQGNSA.

This chain uses TRBV28 with TRBJ2-7, with TRBD2 as a possible D gene (6 bases). The CDR3 consists of 20 residues. Germline lookup yields CDR1 MDHEN and CDR2 SYDVKM. Between the trimmed V and J ends, which lost 5 bases and 4 bases, there was a span of 33 bases. CDR3 region: CASSRTPDLGPPRDFYEQYF. The CDR3 nucleotides are TGTGCCAGCAGTCGTACTCCCGATCTCGGTCCGCCTCGGGACTTTTACGAGCAGTACTTC.

This rearrangement joins TRBV5-6 to TRBJ1-2; possibly TRBD1 for D (5 bases). The CDR3 length is 15 residues. Trimming removed 6 bases at V and 3 bases at J, with 18 bases between. Per germline, CDR1 SGHDT and CDR2 YYEEEE. CDR3: CASIPASDSYYGYTF. The DNA of the CDR3 is TGTGCCAGCATCCCGGCGTCAGACAGCTACTATGGCTACACCTTC. Drawing the rest from reference TRBV5-6 and TRBJ1-2, the complete variable domain is DAGVTQSPTHLIKTRGQQVTLRCSPKSGHDTVSWYQQALGQGPQFIFQYYEEEERQRGNFPDRFSGHQFPNYSSELNVNALLLGDSALYLCASIPASDSYYGYTFGSGTRLTVV.

This clone showed up just a few times. The J gene is TRBJ2-7, the V gene TRBV16; D perhaps matches TRBD2 (5 bases). This CDR3 comprises 11 residues. Per the germline V gene, CDR1 is KGHSY and CDR2 is FQNENV. V lost 5 bases and J 10 bases, leaving 12 bases between the germline ends. The CDR3 protein is CASSSQAVQYF. Here the CDR3 DNA reads TGTGCCAGCAGCTCTCAAGCGGTTCAGTACTTC.

The genes are TRBV14 and TRBJ1-2, with TRBD1 identical over 7 bases. Germline CDR1 reads SGHDN; CDR2 reads FVKESK. The junction had 10 bases not matched to a gene; V was cut back by 4 bases and J by 2 bases. The CDR3 consists of 16 residues. CDR3 sequence reads: CASSRGRTGGNYGYTF. The DNA for the CDR3 is TGTGCCAGCAGCCGCGGGCGGACAGGCGGAAACTATGGCTACACCTTC.

The gene calls are TRBV5-1 and TRBJ2-5; 10 bases are a match to TRBD2. The CDR3 is 15 residues long. Germline trimming cut 4 bases from V and 3 bases from J; bases unmatched to any gene: 6. From germline, CDR1 is SGHRS and CDR2 YFSETQ. The chain's CDR3 is CASSGGLAVEETQYF. The CDR3 bases are TGCGCCAGCAGCGGAGGACTAGCGGTCGAAGAGACCCAGTACTTC.

The gene calls are TRBV29-1 and TRBJ1-5, with 7 bases matching TRBD1. Germline assignment: CDR1 SQVTM and CDR2 ANQGSEA. The CDR3 length is 17 residues. V shed 4 bases, J shed 2 bases, and the junction held 14 bases outside the gene matches. The CDR3 reads CSVGGTRGTAGNQPQHF. As DNA, the CDR3 is TGCAGCGTTGGCGGGACTAGGGGGACAGCCGGCAATCAGCCCCAGCATTTT. Filled out from reference TRBV29-1 and TRBJ1-5, the complete variable domain reads SAVISQKPSRDICQRGTSLTIQCQVDSQVTMMFWYRQQPGQSLTLIATANQGSEATYESGFVIDKFPISRPNLTFSTLTVSNMSPEDSSIYLCSVGGTRGTAGNQPQHFGDGTRLSIL.

The count of this clone is one. This chain uses TRBV14 with TRBJ2-3, with D perhaps matching TRBD2 (5 bases). The CDR3 loop spans 13 amino acids. Trimming left V 5 bases short and J 2 bases short, with 8 bases between. Germline V gene sequence: CDR1 SGHDN, CDR2 FVKESK. The CDR3 loop reads CASSRELTDTQYF. CDR3 sequence (DNA): TGTGCCAGCAGCAGGGAGCTCACAGATACGCAGTATTTT.

The chain has TRBV15 and TRBJ1-1, with unresolved D. In germline, CDR1 is LNHNV, CDR2 YYDKDF (reference sequence). The CDR3 sequence is 12 residues long. Trimming took 3 bases from V and 8 from J, leaving 10 bases between them. The CDR3 region is CATSRAAAEAFF. The CDR3 DNA reads TGTGCCACCAGCAGGGCGGCAGCGGAAGCTTTCTTT.

The chain uses TRBV13 and TRBJ1-3, with D maybe TRBD1 (6 bases). Germline V gives CDR1 PRHDT, CDR2 FYEKMQ (reference sequence). V lost 3 bases and J 3 bases, leaving 12 bases between the germline ends. The length of the CDR3 is 15 residues. The CDR3 loop is CASSFTQGGGNTIYF. The DNA of the CDR3 is TGTGCCAGCAGCTTCACACAGGGCGGTGGAAACACCATATATTTT. Full variable domain (missing parts from reference TRBV13 and TRBJ1-3): AAGVIQSPRHLIKEKRETATLKCYPIPRHDTVYWYQQGPGQDPQFLISFYEKMQSDKGSIPDRFSAQQFSDYHSELNMSSLELGDSALYFCASSFTQGGGNTIYFGEGSWLTVV.